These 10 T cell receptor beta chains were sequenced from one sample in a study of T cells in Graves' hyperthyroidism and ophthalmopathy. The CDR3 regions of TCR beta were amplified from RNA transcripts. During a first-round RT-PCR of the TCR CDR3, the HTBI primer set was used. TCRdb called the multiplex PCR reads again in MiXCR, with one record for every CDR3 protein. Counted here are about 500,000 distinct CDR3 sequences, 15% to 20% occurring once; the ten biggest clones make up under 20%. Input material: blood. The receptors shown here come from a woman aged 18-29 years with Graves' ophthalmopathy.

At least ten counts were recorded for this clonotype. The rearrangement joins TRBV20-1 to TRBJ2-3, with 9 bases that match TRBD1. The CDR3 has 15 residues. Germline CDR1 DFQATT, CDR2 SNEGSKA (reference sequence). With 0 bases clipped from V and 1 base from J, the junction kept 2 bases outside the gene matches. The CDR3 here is CSARDRDRGTDTQYF. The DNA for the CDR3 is TGCAGTGCTAGAGATCGGGACAGGGGCACAGATACGCAGTATTTT.

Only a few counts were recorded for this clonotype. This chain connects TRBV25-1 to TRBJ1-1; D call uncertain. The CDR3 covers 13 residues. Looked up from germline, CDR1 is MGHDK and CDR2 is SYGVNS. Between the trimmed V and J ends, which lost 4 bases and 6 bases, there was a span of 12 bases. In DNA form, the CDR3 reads TGTGCCAGCAGTGTCGATTTGGGCTCTGAAGCTTTCTTT. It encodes CASSVDLGSEAFF.

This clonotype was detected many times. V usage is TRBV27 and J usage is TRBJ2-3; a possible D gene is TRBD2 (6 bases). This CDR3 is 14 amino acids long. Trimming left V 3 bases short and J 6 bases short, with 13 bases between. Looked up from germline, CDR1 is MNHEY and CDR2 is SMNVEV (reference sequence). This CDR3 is CASSFRRAGDTQYF. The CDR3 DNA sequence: TGTGCCAGCAGTTTTAGACGAGCGGGTGATACGCAGTATTTT.

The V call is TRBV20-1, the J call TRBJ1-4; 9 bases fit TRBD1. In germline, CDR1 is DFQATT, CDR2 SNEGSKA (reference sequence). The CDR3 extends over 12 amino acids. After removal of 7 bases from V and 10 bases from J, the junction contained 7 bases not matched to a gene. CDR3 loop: CSEPGQGGKLFF. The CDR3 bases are TGCAGTGAGCCGGGACAGGGAGGAAAACTGTTTTTT.

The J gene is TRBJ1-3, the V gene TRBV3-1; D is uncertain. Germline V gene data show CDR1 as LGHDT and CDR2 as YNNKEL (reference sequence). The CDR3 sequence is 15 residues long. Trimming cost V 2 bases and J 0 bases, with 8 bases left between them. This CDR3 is CASSQHGGSGNTIYF. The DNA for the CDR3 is TGTGCCAGCAGCCAACACGGAGGCTCTGGAAACACCATATATTTT.

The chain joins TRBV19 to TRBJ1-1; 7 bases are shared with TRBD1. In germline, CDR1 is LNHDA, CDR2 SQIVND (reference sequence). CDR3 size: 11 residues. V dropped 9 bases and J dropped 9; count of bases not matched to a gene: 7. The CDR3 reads CASRDSPKAFF. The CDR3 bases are TGTGCCAGCAGGGACAGTCCGAAAGCTTTCTTT.

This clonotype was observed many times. The CDR3: CASNPMDGQETQYF. The CDR3 DNA reads as TGTGCCAGCAACCCTATGGACGGACAAGAGACCCAGTACTTC. V usage is TRBV5-5 and J usage is TRBJ2-5; D unclear. Germline V lookup: CDR1 SGHKS, CDR2 YYEKEE (reference sequence). V lost 6 bases and J lost 2, with 14 bases in between. This CDR3 is built from 14 residues. The whole variable domain, remainder taken from reference TRBV5-5 and TRBJ2-5, is DAGVTQSPTHLIKTRGQQVTLRCSPISGHKSVSWYQQVLGQGPQFIFQYYEKEERGRGNFPDRFSARQFPNYSSELNVNALLLGDSALYLCASNPMDGQETQYFGPGTRLLVL.

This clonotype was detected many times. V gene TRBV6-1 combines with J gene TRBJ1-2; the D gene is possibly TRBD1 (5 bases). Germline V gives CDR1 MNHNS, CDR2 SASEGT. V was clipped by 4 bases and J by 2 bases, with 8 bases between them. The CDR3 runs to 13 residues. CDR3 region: CASSAGANYGYTF. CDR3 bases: TGTGCCAGCAGTGCCGGGGCCAACTATGGCTACACCTTC.

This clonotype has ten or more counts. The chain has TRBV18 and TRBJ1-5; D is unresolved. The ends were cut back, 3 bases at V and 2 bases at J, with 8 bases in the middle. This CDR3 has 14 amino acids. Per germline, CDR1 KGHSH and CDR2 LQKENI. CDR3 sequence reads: CASSPEVGNQPQHF. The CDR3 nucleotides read TGTGCCAGCTCACCGGAGGTTGGCAATCAGCCCCAGCATTTT. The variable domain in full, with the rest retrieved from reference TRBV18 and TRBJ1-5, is NAGVMQNPRHLVRRRGQEARLRCSPMKGHSHVYWYRQLPEEGLKFMVYLQKENIIDESGMPKERFSAEFPKEGPSILRIQQVVRGDSAAYFCASSPEVGNQPQHFGDGTRLSIL.

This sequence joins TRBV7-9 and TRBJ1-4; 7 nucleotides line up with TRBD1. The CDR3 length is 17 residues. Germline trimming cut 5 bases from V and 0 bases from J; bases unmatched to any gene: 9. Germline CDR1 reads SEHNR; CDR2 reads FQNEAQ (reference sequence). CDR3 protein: CASSPVSGTATNEKLFF. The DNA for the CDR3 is TGTGCCAGCAGCCCAGTGTCAGGGACAGCAACTAATGAAAAACTGTTTTTT.